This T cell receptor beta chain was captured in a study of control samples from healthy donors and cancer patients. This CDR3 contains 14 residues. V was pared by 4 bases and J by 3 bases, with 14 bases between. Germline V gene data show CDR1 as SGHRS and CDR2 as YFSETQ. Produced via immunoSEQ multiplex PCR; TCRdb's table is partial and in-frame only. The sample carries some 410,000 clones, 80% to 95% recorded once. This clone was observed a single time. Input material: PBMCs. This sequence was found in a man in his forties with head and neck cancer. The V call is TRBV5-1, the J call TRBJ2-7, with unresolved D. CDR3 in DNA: TGCGCCAGCAGCCTGTCGAGGAAGGACTACGAGCAGTACTTC. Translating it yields CASSLSRKDYEQYF.